Shown below are 30 T cell receptor beta chains from a single sample sequenced in a study of technical replicates of blood from several donors (dated by TCRdb to the late 2010s). Library creation used the immunoSEQ multiplex PCR assay. This immuneACCESS table, as held by TCRdb, lists in-frame sequences with V and J called but not all clones. Of the missing ones, under half trace to an unresolved V gene in checked studies; the others have no known cause. The sample table records nearly 95,000 clones; almost 97% of these occur just once. The top ten constitute 0.36% of the sample. Sequenced sample: T cells isolated from PBMCs. These receptor sequences come from a human donor in good health.

This chain's CDR3 is CASSQGYRGYTF. CDR3 nucleotides: TGTGCCAGCAGTCAGGGGTACCGGGGCTACACCTTC. The genes are TRBV9 and TRBJ1-2; D may be TRBD1 (6 bases). V was pared by 5 bases and J by 8 bases, with 13 bases between. The CDR3 covers 12 residues. CDR1 is SGDLS and CDR2 is YYNGEE in the germline V gene.

V gene TRBV18 combines with J gene TRBJ1-1; 11 bases are a match to TRBD1. In germline, CDR1 is KGHSH, CDR2 LQKENI. After removal of 3 bases from V and 3 bases from J, the junction contained 3 bases not matched to a gene. The CDR3 extends over 15 amino acids. CDR3 residues: CASSPLDRGHTEAFF. The CDR3 DNA follows: TGTGCCAGCTCACCCTTGGACAGGGGGCACACTGAAGCTTTCTTT.

On this clone: Its ends do not fully match the called genes, so a read error is possible. This chain links TRBV2 with TRBJ2-3; D is possibly TRBD1 (5 bases). CDR1 SNHLY and CDR2 FYNNEI come from the germline V gene. The CDR3 consists of 11 residues. The CDR3 DNA reads TGTGCCAGCACCCAGACAGATGCGCAGTATTTT. Protein: CASTQTDAQYF.

This clone was recorded only once. The V gene is TRBV28, the J gene TRBJ2-7; D is uncertain. Germline CDR1 and CDR2: MDHEN and SYDVKM. The CDR3 extends over 14 amino acids. Trimming shortened V by 1 base and J by 3 bases, and 10 bases separated the two germline ends. The CDR3, as DNA: TGTGCCAGCAGTTTATTACAGAGCCGCTACGAGCAGTACTTC. Translation: CASSLLQSRYEQYF.

The chain has TRBV11-2 and TRBJ2-1, with D possibly being TRBD2 (5 bases). Between the trimmed V and J ends, which lost 2 bases and 7 bases, there was a span of 15 bases. This CDR3 spans 15 amino acids. In germline, CDR1 is SGHAT, CDR2 FQNNGV. DNA for the CDR3: TGTGCCAGCAGCTTACCCAGCGGAGGACTTAATGAGCAGTTCTTC. Protein sequence: CASSLPSGGLNEQFF.

This clone appeared a single time. V and J are TRBV7-9 and TRBJ2-7; 9 nucleotides agree with TRBD2. V trimming: 7 bases; J trimming: 3 bases; junction bases outside the gene matches: 7. The CDR3 is made up of 14 amino acids. Germline V lookup: CDR1 SEHNR, CDR2 FQNEAQ (reference sequence). CDR3 in amino acids: CASTETSGIYEQYF. The DNA of the CDR3 is TGTGCCAGCACCGAGACTAGCGGAATCTACGAGCAGTACTTC.

The V gene is TRBV9, the J gene TRBJ1-2; 7 nucleotides align to TRBD1. V lost 3 bases and J lost 4; bases outside the gene matches: 12. This CDR3 comprises 16 residues. Germline V gene data show CDR1 as SGDLS and CDR2 as YYNGEE. CDR3 region: CASSAQGQAFRYGYTF. The DNA for the CDR3 is TGTGCCAGCAGCGCCCAAGGACAGGCTTTCCGCTATGGCTACACCTTC. The full variable domain, its missing parts supplied by reference TRBV9 and TRBJ1-2, is DSGVTQTPKHLITATGQRVTLRCSPRSGDLSVYWYQQSLDQGLQFLIQYYNGEERAKGNILERFSAQQFPDLHSELNLSSLELGDSALYFCASSAQGQAFRYGYTFGSGTRLTVV.

The table lists this clone with a count of one. The chain is built from TRBV19 and TRBJ1-2; 10 nucleotides line up with TRBD1. Losses at the gene ends were 8 bases for V and 7 bases for J; bases not matched to a gene: 13. The CDR3 has 15 residues. Germline V lookup: CDR1 LNHDA, CDR2 SQIVND (reference sequence). The CDR3 region is CASSNPGQGSVGYTF. DNA of the CDR3: TGTGCCAGTTCCAATCCGGGACAGGGGTCGGTTGGCTACACCTTC.

The gene calls are TRBV6-1 and TRBJ2-1; 7 bases line up with TRBD2. The V gene end was trimmed by 2 bases and the J gene end by 7 bases; junction bases not matched to a gene: 14. CDR1 is MNHNS and CDR2 is SASEGT in the germline V gene. The CDR3 runs 17 residues. CDR3 in amino acids: CASSERGGLPVSNEQFF. CDR3 DNA sequence: TGTGCCAGCAGTGAAAGGGGAGGGCTGCCCGTCTCAAATGAGCAGTTCTTC.

The V call is TRBV9, the J call TRBJ2-5, with TRBD2 matching over 8 bases. Germline assignment: CDR1 SGDLS and CDR2 YYNGEE. V was pared by 4 bases and J by 2 bases, with 10 bases of the junction left unmatched. CDR3 size: 16 residues. CDR3 sequence (DNA): TGTGCCAGCAGCCCCGGGGCTAGCGGGCCTCAAGAGACCCAGTACTTC. It translates to CASSPGASGPQETQYF.

The CDR3 sequence is CASSLLAGGLYEQYF. Here the CDR3 DNA reads TGTGCCAGCAGTTTACTAGCGGGAGGGCTCTACGAGCAGTACTTC. The chain uses TRBV2 and TRBJ2-7; 13 nucleotides align to TRBD2. The J segment lost 3 bases and the V segment lost 5 bases, leaving 4 bases of the junction unmatched. Germline assignment: CDR1 SNHLY and CDR2 FYNNEI. The length of the CDR3 is 15 residues.

This clone was detected only a few times. The V and J genes are TRBV27 and TRBJ2-5, with 7 bases matching TRBD1. J gave up 4 bases and V 2 bases, and 7 bases lay outside the gene matches. The CDR3 totals 15 residues. Per germline, CDR1 MNHEY and CDR2 SMNVEV (reference sequence). The CDR3 loop is CASSLVRGIGETQYF. CDR3 DNA sequence: TGTGCCAGCAGTTTAGTCAGGGGGATCGGAGAGACCCAGTACTTC.

The J gene is TRBJ2-3, the V gene TRBV4-1, with D possibly being TRBD2 (6 bases). Between the trimmed V and J ends, which lost 3 bases and 4 bases, there was a span of 8 bases. This CDR3 region has 13 residues. The germline CDR1 and CDR2 sequences are MGHRA and YSYEKL. Here the CDR3 DNA reads TGCGCCAGCAGCCAGCCGGGGGCAGATACGCAGTATTTT. Translated, it gives CASSQPGADTQYF.

V gene TRBV6-6 combines with J gene TRBJ1-2, with TRBD1 matching over 8 bases. V was clipped by 8 bases and J by 5 bases; unmatched bases: 10. The CDR3 loop spans 14 amino acids. Germline CDR1 MNHNY, CDR2 SVGAGI (reference sequence). This CDR3 reads CASLGGTGTYGYTF. The CDR3 DNA reads TGTGCCAGCCTAGGTGGGACAGGAACGTATGGCTACACCTTC.

The chain links TRBV7-2 to TRBJ2-1, with 14 bases aligning to TRBD2. This CDR3 spans 18 amino acids. CDR1 and CDR2 (germline): SGHTA, FQGNSA. V shed 5 bases and J 3 bases; nucleotides not matched to a gene: 9. The CDR3 is CASSRPGTSGRGYNEQFF. The DNA of the CDR3 is TGTGCCAGCAGCCGCCCCGGGACTAGCGGGAGAGGCTACAATGAGCAGTTCTTC.

The table lists this clone with a count of one. The V gene is TRBV27, the J gene TRBJ1-5; D perhaps matches TRBD1 (5 bases). Germline-derived CDR1 and CDR2 are MNHEY and SMNVEV (reference sequence). The CDR3 spans 13 residues. Between the trimmed V and J ends, which lost 3 bases and 4 bases, there was a span of 7 bases. The CDR3 is CASSLTANQPQHF. The CDR3 coding sequence is TGTGCCAGCAGTTTGACAGCTAATCAGCCCCAGCATTTT.

V usage is TRBV6-4 and J usage is TRBJ2-1, with TRBD2 matching over 9 bases. CDR1 and CDR2 (germline): MRHNA, SNTAGT. The CDR3 runs to 15 residues. J was trimmed by 6 bases and V by 3 bases; bases with no gene match: 6. In DNA form, the CDR3 reads TGTGCCAGCAGTGAGGAAGCGGGAGGTATCAATGAGCAGTTCTTC. Encoded protein: CASSEEAGGINEQFF.

V gene TRBV19 combines with J gene TRBJ2-6; a possible D gene is TRBD2 (6 bases). The ends were cut back, 3 bases at V and 4 bases at J, with 10 bases in the middle. CDR3 size: 15 residues. Germline values: CDR1 LNHDA, CDR2 SQIVND (reference sequence). The CDR3 DNA reads as TGTGCCAGTAGTATGGGGGGAACCGGGGCCAACGTCCTGACTTTC. Its protein product is CASSMGGTGANVLTF.

The chain joins TRBV28 to TRBJ1-2, with D possibly TRBD1 on 5 matching bases. Trimming took off 4 bases at V and 4 bases at J, with 7 bases between the two ends. CDR1 MDHEN and CDR2 SYDVKM come from the germline V gene. The CDR3 loop spans 12 amino acids. The CDR3 reads CASSSDSYGYTF. CDR3 coding DNA: TGTGCCAGCAGTTCAGACAGCTATGGCTACACCTTC.

As DNA, the CDR3 is TGTGCCAGCAAATTAGCGGGAGGGCCCGGAGATACGCAGTATTTT. As protein: CASKLAGGPGDTQYF. The chain has TRBV7-9 and TRBJ2-3; 11 bases match TRBD2. Germline lookup yields CDR1 SEHNR and CDR2 FQNEAQ (reference sequence). This CDR3 spans 15 amino acids. The V and J ends lost 7 bases and 5 bases, in that order; junction bases with no gene match: 8. Looking up the rest from reference TRBV7-9 and TRBJ2-3 gives the full variable domain: DTGVSQNPRHKITKRGQNVTFRCDPISEHNRLYWYRQTLGQGPEFLTYFQNEAQLEKSRLLSDRFSAERPKGSFSTLEIQRTEQGDSAMYLCASKLAGGPGDTQYFGPGTRLTVL.

This rearrangement joins TRBV23-1 to TRBJ1-2, with a tentative D call TRBD1 (5 bases). TRBV23-1 is reported as an ORF; its role is uncertain. V shed 1 base and J shed 5 bases, with 14 bases lying between them. There are 15 residues in the CDR3. The DNA for the CDR3 is TGCGCCAGCAGTCAATATCAGGGCAGTAGTTATGGCTACACCTTC. Protein sequence: CASSQYQGSSYGYTF.

This clone was seen only once. The rearrangement joins TRBV15 to TRBJ2-7; TRBD2 aligns across 9 bases. The ends lost 0 bases at V and 2 bases at J; junction bases unmatched: 2. Germline V gives CDR1 LNHNV, CDR2 YYDKDF (reference sequence). This CDR3 has 15 residues. This chain's CDR3 is CATSRELAGTYEQYF. CDR3 DNA: TGTGCCACCAGCAGAGAACTAGCGGGTACCTACGAGCAGTACTTC.

The chain couples TRBV27 to TRBJ2-1; TRBD2 matches 8 bases. CDR3 length equals 18 residues. J gave up 5 bases and V 6 bases, and 18 bases lay outside the gene matches. Germline lookup yields CDR1 MNHEY and CDR2 SMNVEV (reference sequence). This CDR3 reads CASSPFPTGGVSDNEQFF. The CDR3 DNA reads TGTGCCAGCAGCCCTTTTCCGACGGGAGGGGTCTCGGACAATGAGCAGTTCTTC.

V is TRBV5-1 and J is TRBJ2-2; TRBD2 agrees at 8 bases. CDR1 is SGHRS, CDR2 YFSETQ, per germline. This CDR3 region has 15 residues. The V gene end was trimmed by 0 bases and the J gene end by 6 bases; junction bases not matched to a gene: 4. CDR3 in DNA: TGCGCCAGCAGCTTGGGGCGGGAGGCGGCCGGGGAGCTGTTTTTT. This sequence encodes CASSLGREAAGELFF.

The V call is TRBV4-3, the J call TRBJ2-1; 7 bases agree with TRBD2. Trimming took 1 base from V and 8 from J; bases not matched to a gene: 2. CDR3 length: 13 residues. Germline V gives CDR1 LGHNA, CDR2 YSLEER. DNA for the CDR3: TGCGCCAGCAGCCAAGGACTAGCTTATGAGCAGTTCTTC. Protein product: CASSQGLAYEQFF.

This CDR3 reads CASSLKATEAFF. DNA for the CDR3: TGTGCCAGCAGCTTAAAAGCGACTGAAGCTTTCTTT. V is TRBV7-8 and J is TRBJ1-1, with unresolved D. The CDR3 loop spans 12 amino acids. CDR1 is SGHVS and CDR2 is FQNEAQ in the germline V gene. V lost 2 bases and J lost 5, with 6 bases in between.

This chain connects TRBV2 to TRBJ2-2; weak D call: TRBD2 (5 bases). V was cut by 11 bases and J by 5 bases, with 12 bases left in between. This CDR3 region has 12 residues. CDR1 SNHLY and CDR2 FYNNEI come from the germline V gene. The CDR3 is CAPMTGTGELFF. CDR3 nucleotide sequence: TGTGCCCCTATGACGGGGACCGGGGAGCTGTTTTTT.

The gene calls are TRBV14 and TRBJ2-1, with 8 positions matching TRBD1. The V gene's germline CDR1 is SGHDN and CDR2 FVKESK. Losses at the gene ends were 1 base for V and 8 bases for J; bases not matched to a gene: 10. This CDR3 has 16 residues. CDR3 amino acids: CASSQVLGQGLYEQFF. The CDR3 bases are TGTGCCAGCAGCCAAGTACTAGGACAGGGATTGTATGAGCAGTTCTTC. Based on the CDR3 plus reference TRBV14 and TRBJ2-1, the full variable domain is EAGVTQFPSHSVIEKGQTVTLRCDPISGHDNLYWYRRVMGKEIKFLLHFVKESKQDESGMPNNRFLAERTGGTYSTLKVQPAELEDSGVYFCASSQVLGQGLYEQFFGPGTRLTVL.

In its sample, this clone was seen once. The chain has TRBV28 and TRBJ1-5; no clear D. V lost 5 bases and J lost 4, with 6 bases in between. Germline V gene data show CDR1 as MDHEN and CDR2 as SYDVKM. The length of the CDR3 is 12 residues. CDR3 sequence reads: CASSPTNQPQHF. For the CDR3, the DNA is TGTGCCAGCAGTCCCACAAATCAGCCCCAGCATTTT.

The chain combines TRBV7-4 with TRBJ2-7; 7 nucleotides align to TRBD1. The CDR3 totals 20 residues. Trimming removed 3 bases from V and 2 bases from J; junction bases left unmatched: 22. The germline V gene has CDR1 SGHVT and CDR2 SQSDAQ. The CDR3 sequence: CASSFPTGTVRSLLTYEQYF. The CDR3 bases are TGTGCCAGCAGCTTCCCGACCGGGACAGTGAGGTCATTACTAACCTACGAGCAGTACTTC.